The 24 T cell receptor beta chains in this list originate from one sample, sequenced in a study of shared clonotypes between healthy human individuals. Assay used: immunoSEQ multiplex PCR; TCRdb lists only in-frame clones, some missing. The sample lists hundreds of thousands of clones, approximately 75% seen once, with less than 2% in the top ten. What was sequenced was memory CD4+ T cells sorted from blood. Subset defined: CD45RA-negative fraction. Every receptor here comes from a woman in her thirties in good health.

This clone was counted many times. The V gene is TRBV5-4, the J gene TRBJ2-2; weak D call: TRBD2 (6 bases). CDR1 and CDR2 from the germline V gene are SGHNT and YYREEE (reference sequence). There are 13 residues in the CDR3. With 1 base removed from V and 6 bases from J, the gap between germline ends came to 7 bases. CDR3 DNA sequence: TGTGCCAGCAGCTTGTGGGGGGCCGGGGAGCTGTTTTTT. Translated: CASSLWGAGELFF.

The CDR3 coding sequence is TGTGCCTGGGCAGGACAGGGGGCAACCCAGCCCCAGCATTTT. As protein: CAWAGQGATQPQHF. The chain couples TRBV30 to TRBJ1-5; 11 nucleotides line up with TRBD1. Germline assignment: CDR1 GTSNPN and CDR2 SVGIG (reference sequence). The junction had 7 bases not matched to a gene; V was cut back by 5 bases and J by 7 bases. The length of the CDR3 is 14 residues. Based on the CDR3 plus reference TRBV30 and TRBJ1-5, the full variable domain is SQTIHQWPATLVQPVGSPLSLECTVEGTSNPNLYWYRQAAGRGLQLLFYSVGIGQISSEVPQNLSASRPQDRQFILSSKKLLLSDSGFYLCAWAGQGATQPQHFGDGTRLSIL.

This clone was counted a few times. This chain joins TRBV28 and TRBJ2-2; 7 bases match TRBD1. Germline-derived CDR1 and CDR2 are MDHEN and SYDVKM. The CDR3 has 17 residues. V lost 5 bases and J lost 3; bases outside the gene matches: 12. The DNA of the CDR3 is TGTGCCAGCAGTCATCCGACAGGGTTGAGTGACACCGGGGAGCTGTTTTTT. Its protein is CASSHPTGLSDTGELFF.

The chain joins TRBV9 to TRBJ2-7; D not certain. CDR1 is SGDLS and CDR2 is YYNGEE in the germline V gene. The V end was cut by 1 base, the J end by 1 base, with 9 bases between. The CDR3 runs to 14 residues. As DNA, the CDR3 is TGTGCCAGCAGCGTACGAGAAACTTCCTACGAGCAGTACTTC. It translates to CASSVRETSYEQYF.

The V gene is TRBV5-1, the J gene TRBJ2-3, with 9 bases matching TRBD2. The CDR3 extends over 15 amino acids. J lost 5 bases, V lost 8 bases, and 12 bases had no gene match. The germline V gene has CDR1 SGHRS and CDR2 YFSETQ. CDR3 in DNA: TGCGCCAGTCAACGGCGGGAGGGCCACGTAGATACGCAGTATTTT. Protein: CASQRREGHVDTQYF. The full variable domain, rest sourced from reference TRBV5-1 and TRBJ2-3, is KAGVTQTPRYLIKTRGQQVTLSCSPISGHRSVSWYQQTPGQGLQFLFEYFSETQRNKGNFPGRFSGRQFSNSRSEMNVSTLELGDSALYLCASQRREGHVDTQYFGPGTRLTVL.

The J gene is TRBJ2-7, the V gene TRBV11-2, with D hard to call. V gave up 5 bases and J gave up 3 bases, with 17 bases separating them. Germline-derived CDR1 and CDR2 are SGHAT and FQNNGV. This CDR3 has 15 amino acids. The CDR3 loop is CASSAFSSSIYEQYF. CDR3 coding DNA: TGTGCCAGCAGCGCCTTTAGCTCTAGTATCTACGAGCAGTACTTC. Combining the CDR3 with reference TRBV11-2 and TRBJ2-7 gives the whole variable domain EAGVAQSPRYKIIEKRQSVAFWCNPISGHATLYWYQQILGQGPKLLIQFQNNGVVDDSQLPKDRFSAERLKGVDSTLKIQPAKLEDSAVYLCASSAFSSSIYEQYFGPGTRLTVT.

The chain has TRBV6-1 and TRBJ2-3; perhaps D is TRBD1 or TRBD2 (5 bases each). Germline CDR1 reads MNHNS; CDR2 reads SASEGT. Trimming stripped 8 bases from V and 1 base from J, with 10 bases between. This CDR3 has 13 residues. CDR3 bases: TGTGCCAGCGAGGGGCCACGCACAGATACGCAGTATTTT. Translating it yields CASEGPRTDTQYF.

The rearrangement joins TRBV2 to TRBJ2-5; TRBD2 might be the D (7 bases). The ends were cut back, 9 bases at V and 4 bases at J, with 9 bases in the middle. Germline V gene sequence: CDR1 SNHLY, CDR2 FYNNEI. This CDR3 has 11 residues. CDR3 DNA: TGTGCCAGAAGGGGGGGAGAGACCCAGTACTTC. Encoded protein: CARRGGETQYF.

This clone has a single count. The J gene is TRBJ1-2, the V gene TRBV10-2, with a tentative D call TRBD1 (6 bases). The germline V gene has CDR1 WSHSY and CDR2 SAAADI. The CDR3 is 13 residues long. The V and J ends lost 2 bases and 4 bases respectively, with 8 bases between them. CDR3 loop: CASSEAGVYGYTF. CDR3 coding DNA: TGCGCCAGCAGTGAGGCAGGGGTCTATGGCTACACCTTC.

The CDR3 DNA is TGCGCCAGCAGCTTGCCGCTGGGACAGGGGGGAGAGACCCAGTACTTC. Amino acids: CASSLPLGQGGETQYF. V usage is TRBV5-1 and J usage is TRBJ2-5; 11 bases map to TRBD1. Unmatched junction bases numbered 6, after V lost 1 base and J lost 4 bases. Germline V gives CDR1 SGHRS, CDR2 YFSETQ. The CDR3 loop spans 16 amino acids.

This clone has just a few counts. The chain links TRBV20-1 to TRBJ2-1, with D possibly being TRBD1 (6 bases). V lost 5 bases and J 12 bases, leaving 14 bases between the germline ends. The CDR3 extends over 11 amino acids. The germline CDR1 and CDR2 sequences are DFQATT and SNEGSKA (reference sequence). Here the CDR3 reads CSAYNRDRQFF. The DNA of the CDR3 is TGCAGTGCTTATAACAGGGACCGGCAGTTCTTC.

The chain joins TRBV19 to TRBJ2-7; 8 positions agree with TRBD1. The V gene's germline CDR1 is LNHDA and CDR2 SQIVND (reference sequence). V lost 5 bases to trimming and J lost 4 bases; unmatched junction nucleotides: 10. The CDR3 is 15 amino acids. The CDR3 sequence is CASSPEDRAGYEQYF. The CDR3 DNA is TGTGCCAGTAGTCCTGAGGACAGGGCGGGGTACGAGCAGTACTTC.

In its sample, this clone was seen a few times. The chain carries TRBV7-3 and TRBJ2-1; 11 nucleotides match TRBD2. The germline V gene has CDR1 SGHTA and CDR2 FQGTGA. Unmatched junction bases numbered 14, after V lost 4 bases and J lost 9 bases. There are 17 residues in the CDR3. CDR3 sequence: CASSSNPTSGIGSEQFF. CDR3 in DNA: TGTGCCAGCAGCTCAAACCCGACTAGCGGGATCGGCAGTGAGCAGTTCTTC.

There are a few counts of this clone. V is TRBV2 and J is TRBJ2-7; D is uncertain. The ends were cut back, 4 bases at V and 4 bases at J, with 8 bases in the middle. Germline V lookup: CDR1 SNHLY, CDR2 FYNNEI. This CDR3 region has 12 residues. The CDR3 is CASSVEAYEQYF. CDR3 coding DNA: TGTGCCAGCAGTGTGGAAGCTTACGAGCAGTACTTC.

Concerning this clone itself: Compared with germline, one end of the junction differs, possibly owing to a read error. The rearrangement uses TRBV6-1 and TRBJ2-3, with 7 positions matching TRBD1. Germline V gives CDR1 MNHNS, CDR2 SASEGT. This CDR3 comprises 11 residues. CDR3 DNA: TGTGCCAGCAGTTCCGGGACAGCGCCTCATTTT. This codes for CASSSGTAPHF.

The V call is TRBV16, the J call TRBJ1-1; D unresolved. The CDR3 has 14 amino acids. CDR1 and CDR2 (germline): KGHSY, FQNENV. V was trimmed by 0 bases and J by 4 bases, leaving 9 bases between them. DNA for the CDR3: TGTGCCAGCAGCCAATCCCGAGGTGGCACTGAAGCTTTCTTT. Its protein is CASSQSRGGTEAFF.

This clone was seen once. The V gene is TRBV1, the J gene TRBJ2-1; the table names TRBD2, a call not compared with the DNA. TRBV1 is listed as a pseudogene. This CDR3 is built from 18 residues. The CDR3: CTSSQRDSGRACVDEQFF. The CDR3 DNA reads as TGCACCAGCAGCCAGCGGGATAGCGGGAGGGCCTGCGTGGATGAGCAGTTCTTC.

The chain couples TRBV11-3 to TRBJ2-1; TRBD2 matches 13 bases. V gave up 4 bases and J gave up 5 bases; unmatched junction bases: 8. The CDR3 length is 17 residues. Germline lookup yields CDR1 SGHNT and CDR2 YENEEA. The DNA of the CDR3 is TGTGCCAGCAGCTCCCCCCGGACTAGCGGGAGTAACAATGAGCAGTTCTTC. This sequence encodes CASSSPRTSGSNNEQFF.

This chain joins TRBV5-4 and TRBJ2-7, with 9 bases matching TRBD2. The germline V gene has CDR1 SGHNT and CDR2 YYREEE (reference sequence). The CDR3 loop spans 15 amino acids. Unmatched junction bases numbered 8, after V lost 2 bases and J lost 5 bases. The CDR3 here is CASSFKAGGENEQYF. DNA for the CDR3: TGTGCCAGCAGCTTTAAGGCGGGAGGGGAGAACGAGCAGTACTTC.

The J gene is TRBJ2-1, the V gene TRBV21-1; the table's D gene call, TRBD2, was not cross checked with the DNA. TRBV21-1 is described as a pseudogene. CDR3 length: 15 amino acids. The CDR3 loop reads CASSKGLAQNNEQFF. The CDR3 DNA reads as TGTGCCAGCAGCAAGGGACTAGCGCAAAACAATGAGCAGTTCTTC.

The chain has TRBV18 and TRBJ2-1, with D unclear. The CDR3 totals 11 residues. The germline V gene has CDR1 KGHSH and CDR2 LQKENI. V lost 1 base to trimming and J lost 8 bases, with 3 bases between them. CDR3 bases: TGTGCCAGCTCACCACGGGATGAGCAGTTCTTC. This encodes CASSPRDEQFF.

This clone was observed many times. The J gene is TRBJ2-7, the V gene TRBV28; TRBD2 aligns across 7 bases. Per germline, CDR1 MDHEN and CDR2 SYDVKM. This CDR3 has 16 residues. J lost 2 bases, V lost 5 bases, and 12 bases had no gene match. The CDR3 region is CASSPSRAGDAYEQYF. The CDR3 DNA reads as TGTGCCAGCAGTCCCTCCCGGGCGGGGGACGCCTACGAGCAGTACTTC.

On this clone itself: Relative to the germline gene, one junction end is altered; a read error may explain this. This chain connects TRBV7-2 to TRBJ2-7; D is unresolved. The V gene's germline CDR1 is SGHTA and CDR2 FQGNSA. The CDR3 runs to 11 residues. CDR3 residues: CASRNSHEQYF. DNA of the CDR3: TGTGCCAGCAGAAACTCCCACGAGCAGTACTTC. The full variable domain, its missing parts supplied by reference TRBV7-2 and TRBJ2-7, is GAGVSQSPSNKVTEKGKDVELRCDPISGHTALYWYRQSLGQGLEFLIYFQGNSAPDKSGLPSDRFSAERTGGSVSTLTIQRTQQEDSAVYLCASRNSHEQYFGPGTRLTVT.

CDR3: CASSFRAGETQYF. The CDR3 DNA sequence: TGTGCCAGCAGTTTCAGGGCTGGGGAGACCCAGTACTTC. J is TRBJ2-5 and V is TRBV28; the D gene is possibly TRBD1 (5 bases). V lost 3 bases and J 5 bases, leaving 10 bases between the germline ends. The CDR3 is 13 residues long. Germline values: CDR1 MDHEN, CDR2 SYDVKM.